The clone carrying this TCR beta chain was seen ten or more times. The sorted Tregs were CD4+CD25+CD127-/low cells. MiXCR, run by TCRdb on the 5' RACE reads, gives a single entry per CDR3 protein. The table includes about 40,000 distinct CDR3 sequences, around a fifth detected once. The receptor was isolated from a female donor with breast cancer. Sequenced input: Tregs sorted from a lymph node.

The CDR3 loop reads CASSSLTGELFF. CDR3 DNA: TGCGCCAGCAGCTCTCTTACCGGGGAGCTGTTTTTT. The rearrangement joins TRBV5-1 to TRBJ2-2; D uncertain. The CDR3 is 12 residues long. Trimming shortened V by 3 bases and J by 5 bases, and 5 bases separated the two germline ends. CDR1 is SGHRS, CDR2 YFSETQ, per germline. Filled out from reference TRBV5-1 and TRBJ2-2, the complete variable domain reads KAGVTQTPRYLIKTRGQQVTLSCSPISGHRSVSWYQQTPGQGLQFLFEYFSETQRNKGNFPGRFSGRQFSNSRSEMNVSTLELGDSALYLCASSSLTGELFFGEGSRLTVL.